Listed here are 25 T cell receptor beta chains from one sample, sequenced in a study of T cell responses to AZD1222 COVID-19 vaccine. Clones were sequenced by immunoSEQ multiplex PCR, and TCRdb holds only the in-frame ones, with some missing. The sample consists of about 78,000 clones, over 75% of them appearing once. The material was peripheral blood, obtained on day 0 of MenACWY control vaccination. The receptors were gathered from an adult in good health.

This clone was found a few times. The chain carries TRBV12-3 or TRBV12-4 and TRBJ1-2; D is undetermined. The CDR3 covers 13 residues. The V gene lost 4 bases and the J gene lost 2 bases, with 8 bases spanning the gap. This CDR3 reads CASSWALNYGYTF. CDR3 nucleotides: TGTGCCAGCAGTTGGGCGTTGAACTATGGCTACACCTTC.

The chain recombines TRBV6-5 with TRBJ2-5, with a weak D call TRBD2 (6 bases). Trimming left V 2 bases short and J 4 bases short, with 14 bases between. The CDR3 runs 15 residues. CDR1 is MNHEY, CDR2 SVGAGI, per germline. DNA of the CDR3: TGTGCCAGCAGTTACGTGGGGGGTGGTAGAGAGACCCAGTACTTC. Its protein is CASSYVGGGRETQYF.

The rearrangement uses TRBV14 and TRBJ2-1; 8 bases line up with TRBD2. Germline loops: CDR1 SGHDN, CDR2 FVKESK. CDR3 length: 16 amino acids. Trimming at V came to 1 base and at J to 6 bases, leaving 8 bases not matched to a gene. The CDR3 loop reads CASSQGGGRLGNEQFF. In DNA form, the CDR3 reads TGTGCCAGCAGCCAAGGCGGGGGGAGGCTGGGCAATGAGCAGTTCTTC.

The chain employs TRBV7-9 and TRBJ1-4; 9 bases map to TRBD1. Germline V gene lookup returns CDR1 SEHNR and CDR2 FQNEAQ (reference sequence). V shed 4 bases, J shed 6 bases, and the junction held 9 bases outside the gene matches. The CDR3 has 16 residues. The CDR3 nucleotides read TGTGCCAGCAGCTCTAACCGTCGGACAGGGGATGAAAAACTGTTTTTT. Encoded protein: CASSSNRRTGDEKLFF.

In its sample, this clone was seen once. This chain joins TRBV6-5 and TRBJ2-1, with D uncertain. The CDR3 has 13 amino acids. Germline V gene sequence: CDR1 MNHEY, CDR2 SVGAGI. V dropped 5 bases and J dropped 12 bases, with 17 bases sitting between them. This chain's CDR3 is CASSTTGPIGQFF. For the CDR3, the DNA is TGTGCCAGCAGTACGACGGGCCCAATCGGGCAGTTCTTC.

The CDR3: CASSLGQPGYSNQPQHF. As DNA, the CDR3 is TGTGCCAGCAGCCTCGGTCAGCCAGGATATAGCAATCAGCCCCAGCATTTT. This chain connects TRBV3-1 (or the pseudogene TRBV3-2) to TRBJ1-5; no reliable D call. Per the germline V gene, CDR1 is LGHDT and CDR2 is YNNKEL (reference sequence). The length of the CDR3 is 17 residues. The V and J ends lost 4 bases and 0 bases respectively, with 16 bases between them.

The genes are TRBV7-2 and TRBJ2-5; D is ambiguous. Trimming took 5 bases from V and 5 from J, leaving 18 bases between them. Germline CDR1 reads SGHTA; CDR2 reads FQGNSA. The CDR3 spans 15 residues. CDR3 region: CASSDFSRAQETQYF. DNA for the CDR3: TGTGCCAGCAGCGACTTCTCTAGAGCTCAGGAGACCCAGTACTTC.

The CDR3 region is CASSPVQGPNTEAFF. CDR3 sequence (DNA): TGTGCCAGCAGCCCAGTGCAGGGGCCGAACACTGAAGCTTTCTTT. J is TRBJ1-1 and V is TRBV5-4; D might be TRBD1 (6 bases). Trimming left V 4 bases short and J 1 base short, with 14 bases between. CDR3 length: 15 residues. Germline values: CDR1 SGHNT, CDR2 YYREEE (reference sequence).

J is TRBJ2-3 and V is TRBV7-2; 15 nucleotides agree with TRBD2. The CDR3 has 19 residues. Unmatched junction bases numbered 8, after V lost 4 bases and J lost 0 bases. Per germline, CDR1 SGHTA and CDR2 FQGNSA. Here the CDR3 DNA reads TGTGCCAGCAGCTCGACCTGGACTAGCGGGGGGGCCAGCACAGATACGCAGTATTTT. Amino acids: CASSSTWTSGGASTDTQYF.

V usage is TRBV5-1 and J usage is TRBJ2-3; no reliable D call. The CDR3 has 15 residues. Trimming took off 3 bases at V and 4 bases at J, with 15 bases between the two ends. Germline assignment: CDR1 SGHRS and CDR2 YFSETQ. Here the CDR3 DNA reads TGCGCCAGCAGCTGGACCGCACGGGCAGCAGATACGCAGTATTTT. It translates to CASSWTARAADTQYF.

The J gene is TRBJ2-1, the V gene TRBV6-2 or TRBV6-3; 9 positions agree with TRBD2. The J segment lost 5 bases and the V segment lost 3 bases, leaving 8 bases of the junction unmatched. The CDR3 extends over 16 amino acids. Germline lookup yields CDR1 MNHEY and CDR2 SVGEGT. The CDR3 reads CASSYSAAGGNNEQFF. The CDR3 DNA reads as TGTGCCAGCAGTTATAGTGCAGCGGGGGGCAACAATGAGCAGTTCTTC.

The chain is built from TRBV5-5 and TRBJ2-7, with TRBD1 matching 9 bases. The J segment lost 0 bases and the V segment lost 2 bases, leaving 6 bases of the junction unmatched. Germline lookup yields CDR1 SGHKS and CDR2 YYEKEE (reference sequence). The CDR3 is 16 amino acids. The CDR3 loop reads CASSFETGGYSYEQYF. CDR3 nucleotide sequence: TGTGCCAGCAGCTTCGAAACAGGGGGCTACTCCTACGAGCAGTACTTC.

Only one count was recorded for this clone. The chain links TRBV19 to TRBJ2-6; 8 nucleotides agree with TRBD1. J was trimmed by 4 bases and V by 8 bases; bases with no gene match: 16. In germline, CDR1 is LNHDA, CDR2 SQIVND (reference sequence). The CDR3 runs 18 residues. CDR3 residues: CASGPAGTGLSGANVLTF. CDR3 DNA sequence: TGTGCCAGTGGCCCGGCCGGGACAGGCCTGTCAGGGGCCAACGTCCTGACTTTC.

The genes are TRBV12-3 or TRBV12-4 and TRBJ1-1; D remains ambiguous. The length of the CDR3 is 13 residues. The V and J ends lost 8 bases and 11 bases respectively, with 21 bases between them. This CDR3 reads CASFSLGRRYAFF. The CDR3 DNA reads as TGTGCCAGCTTCAGTTTGGGCAGAAGATACGCTTTCTTT.

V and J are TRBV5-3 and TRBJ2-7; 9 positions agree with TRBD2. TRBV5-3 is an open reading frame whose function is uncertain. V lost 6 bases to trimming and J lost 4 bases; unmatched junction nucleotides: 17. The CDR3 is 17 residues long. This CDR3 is CARTLPWRGGRQYEQYF. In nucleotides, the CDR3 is TGTGCCAGAACCCTACCCTGGCGGGGGGGCCGTCAGTACGAGCAGTACTTC.

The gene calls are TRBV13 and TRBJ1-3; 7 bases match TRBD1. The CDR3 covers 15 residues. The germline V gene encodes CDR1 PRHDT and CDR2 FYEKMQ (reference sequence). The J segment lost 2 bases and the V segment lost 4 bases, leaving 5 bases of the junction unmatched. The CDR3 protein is CASSSPTGTGNTIYF. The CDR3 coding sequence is TGTGCCAGCAGCTCCCCGACAGGGACTGGAAACACCATATATTTT.

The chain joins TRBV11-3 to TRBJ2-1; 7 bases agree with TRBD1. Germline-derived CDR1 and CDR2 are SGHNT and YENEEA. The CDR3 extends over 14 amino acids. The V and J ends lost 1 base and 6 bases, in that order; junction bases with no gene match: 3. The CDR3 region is CASSLVSGGNEQFF. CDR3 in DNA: TGTGCCAGCAGCTTAGTGTCAGGGGGCAATGAGCAGTTCTTC.

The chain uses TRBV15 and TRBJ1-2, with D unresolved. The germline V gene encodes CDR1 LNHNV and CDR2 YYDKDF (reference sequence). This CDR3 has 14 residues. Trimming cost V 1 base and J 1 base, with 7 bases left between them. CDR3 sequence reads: CATSRGRNNYGYTF. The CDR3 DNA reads TGTGCCACCAGCAGAGGACGCAATAACTATGGCTACACCTTC. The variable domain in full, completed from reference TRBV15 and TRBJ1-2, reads DAMVIQNPRYQVTQFGKPVTLSCSQTLNHNVMYWYQQKSSQAPKLLFHYYDKDFNNEADTPDNFQSRRPNTSFCFLDIRSPGLGDTAMYLCATSRGRNNYGYTFGSGTRLTVV.

CDR3 region: CASSADRTYEQYF. The CDR3 nucleotides are TGTGCCAGCAGCGCTGACAGGACCTACGAGCAGTACTTC. The genes are TRBV7-2 and TRBJ2-7; perhaps TRBD1 as D (6 bases). This CDR3 has 13 residues. CDR1 and CDR2 from the germline V gene are SGHTA and FQGNSA. The V gene lost 5 bases and the J gene lost 2 bases, with 10 bases spanning the gap.

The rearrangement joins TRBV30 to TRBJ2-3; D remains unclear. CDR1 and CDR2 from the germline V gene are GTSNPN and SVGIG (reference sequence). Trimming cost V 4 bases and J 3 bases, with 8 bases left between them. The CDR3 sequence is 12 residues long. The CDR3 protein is CAWIPGTDTQYF. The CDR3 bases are TGTGCCTGGATCCCAGGAACAGATACGCAGTATTTT.

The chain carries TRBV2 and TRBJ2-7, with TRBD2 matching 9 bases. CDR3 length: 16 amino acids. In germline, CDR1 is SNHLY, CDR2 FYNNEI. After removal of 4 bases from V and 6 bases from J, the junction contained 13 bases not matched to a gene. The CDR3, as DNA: TGTGCCAGCAGTGTACTTGGGCGGGGGGGCAAAGGCGAGCAGTACTTC. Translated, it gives CASSVLGRGGKGEQYF.

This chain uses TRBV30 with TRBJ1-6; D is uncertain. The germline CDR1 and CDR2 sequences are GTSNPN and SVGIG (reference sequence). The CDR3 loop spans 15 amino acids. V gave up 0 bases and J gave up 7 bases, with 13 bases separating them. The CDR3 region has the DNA TGTGCCTGGAGTGTGGACCTTTCAGCGAATTCACCCCTCCACTTT. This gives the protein CAWSVDLSANSPLHF.

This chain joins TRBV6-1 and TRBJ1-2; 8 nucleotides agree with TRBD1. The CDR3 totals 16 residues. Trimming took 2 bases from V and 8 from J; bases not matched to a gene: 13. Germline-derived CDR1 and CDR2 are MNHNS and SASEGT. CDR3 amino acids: CASSESSPGGEYGYTF. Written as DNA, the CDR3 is TGTGCCAGCAGTGAATCGTCCCCAGGGGGCGAATACGGCTACACCTTC.

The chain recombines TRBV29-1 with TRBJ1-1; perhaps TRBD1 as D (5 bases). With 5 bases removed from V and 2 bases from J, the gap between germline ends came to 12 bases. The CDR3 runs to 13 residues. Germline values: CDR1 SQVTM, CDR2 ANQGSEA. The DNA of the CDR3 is TGCAGCGTTCGGTCAGGGACCAACACTGAAGCTTTCTTT. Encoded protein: CSVRSGTNTEAFF. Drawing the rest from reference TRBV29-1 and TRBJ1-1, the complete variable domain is SAVISQKPSRDICQRGTSLTIQCQVDSQVTMMFWYRQQPGQSLTLIATANQGSEATYESGFVIDKFPISRPNLTFSTLTVSNMSPEDSSIYLCSVRSGTNTEAFFGQGTRLTVV.

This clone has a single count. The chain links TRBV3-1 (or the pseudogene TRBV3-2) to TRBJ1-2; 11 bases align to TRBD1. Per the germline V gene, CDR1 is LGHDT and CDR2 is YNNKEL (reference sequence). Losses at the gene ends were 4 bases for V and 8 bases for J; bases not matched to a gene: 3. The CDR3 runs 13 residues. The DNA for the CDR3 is TGTGCCAGCAGCCCCCGGACAGGGGGCGGCTACACCTTC. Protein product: CASSPRTGGGYTF.